A selection of T cell receptor beta chains follows, all from one sample in a study of T cells after yellow fever vaccination. TCRdb used MiXCR to reprocess the 5' RACE reads, holding one entry per CDR3 protein. The data contain some 300,000 distinct CDR3 sequences, around 8.1% of them singletons. Sequenced here: PBMCs, sampled about 41 days after the first yellow fever vaccination. Receptors originate from a man between 18 and 35 years old who received the YFV17D yellow fever vaccine. Each CDR3 is given with its conserved first and last residue. A D gene is named only where the DNA matches it firmly. Clone sizes are given selectively: once, few, many, or a class where the clone is expanded.

>TRBV4-3|NA|NA|TRBJ1-2
CASSRAGSRVTNYGYTF
TGCGCCAGCAGCCGAGCGGGGTCAAGGGTAACTAACTATGGCTACACCTTC
>TRBV4-3|TRBD1|many|TRBJ1-1
CASSQDGQGSTEAFF
TGCGCCAGCAGCCAAGACGGACAGGGCAGCACTGAAGCTTTCTTT
>TRBV4-1|NA|few|TRBJ2-1
CASSQVEGKFLDEQFF
TGCGCCAGCAGCCAAGTAGAGGGAAAGTTTCTCGATGAGCAGTTCTTC
>TRBV3-1|NA|few|TRBJ2-6
CASSLEAPGANVLTF
TGTGCCAGCAGCCTAGAGGCGCCTGGGGCCAACGTCCTGACTTTC
>TRBV4-2|NA|few|TRBJ1-4
CASSREPTDYATNEKLFF
TGTGCCAGCAGCCGAGAGCCGACAGACTATGCAACTAATGAAAAACTGTTTTTT
>TRBV7-9|TRBD1|NA|TRBJ1-1
CASSGRTGSSMNTEAFF
TGTGCCAGCAGCGGGAGGACAGGGAGTAGCATGAACACTGAAGCTTTCTTT
>TRBV23-1|TRBD1|many|TRBJ2-1
CASSLDRSGNYAYNEQFF
TGCGCCAGCAGTCTGGACAGGTCCGGGAATTACGCATACAATGAGCAGTTCTTC
>TRBV19|NA|few|TRBJ2-7
CASSIGAEAYEQYF
TGTGCCAGTAGTATAGGGGCAGAGGCCTACGAGCAGTACTTC
>TRBV7-8|NA|NA|TRBJ2-7
CASSLAGRYNEQYF
TGTGCCAGCAGCTTAGCAGGGAGATACAATGAGCAGTACTTC
>TRBV29-1|TRBD1|NA|TRBJ1-2
CSARQGDGYTF
TGCAGCGCCCGACAGGGGGATGGCTACACCTTC
>TRBV2|NA|NA|TRBJ1-6
CASRMGHLPTNNSPLHF
TGTGCCAGCAGGATGGGACACCTCCCTACCAATAATTCACCCCTCCACTTT
>TRBV11-1|TRBD2|few|TRBJ2-5
CASSFPRGLAGKGETQYF
TGTGCCAGCAGCTTTCCACGTGGACTAGCGGGGAAAGGAGAGACCCAGTACTTC
>TRBV5-6|NA|NA|TRBJ1-6
CASRLRGIDSPLHF
TGTGCCAGCAGACTCCGGGGTATCGATTCACCCCTCCACTTT
>TRBV12-3/TRBV12-4|TRBD2|few|TRBJ2-2
CASRKNSGGNTGELFF
TGTGCCAGCAGAAAGAATAGCGGGGGAAACACCGGGGAGCTGTTTTTT
>TRBV4-3|NA|many|TRBJ1-4
CASSQELRGKLFF
TGCGCCAGCAGCCAAGAGTTAAGGGGGAAACTGTTTTTT
>TRBV5-1|TRBD1|NA|TRBJ1-1
CASSPTGDGGAFF
TGCGCCAGCAGCCCGACAGGGGACGGCGGTGCTTTCTTT
>TRBV5-4|NA|NA|TRBJ2-3
CASSPLLKSSDGSDTQYF
TGTGCCAGCAGCCCACTTCTCAAGTCGTCTGATGGGTCGGATACGCAGTATTTT
>TRBV10-3|TRBD2|NA|TRBJ2-1
CAISSGGRDEQFF
TGTGCCATCAGTAGCGGGGGGCGGGATGAGCAGTTCTTC
>TRBV25-1|NA|few|TRBJ1-5
CASSAGRDSNQPQHF
TGTGCCAGCAGTGCCGGCCGGGACTCCAATCAGCCCCAGCATTTT
>TRBV3-1|NA|NA|TRBJ2-1
CASSQEKAEQFF
TGTGCCAGCAGCCAAGAAAAGGCTGAGCAGTTCTTC
>TRBV18|NA|few|TRBJ1-1
CASSLRTVQNTEAFF
TGTGCCAGCTCGCTTCGGACAGTTCAGAACACTGAAGCTTTCTTT
>TRBV25-1|NA|few|TRBJ1-4
CASSEGTVSGEKLFF
TGTGCCAGCAGTGAAGGAACAGTCAGTGGCGAAAAACTGTTTTTT
>TRBV15|NA|few|TRBJ2-5
CATLDRRGETQYF
TGTGCCACCTTAGACAGGCGGGGGGAGACCCAGTACTTC
>TRBV5-1|NA|few|TRBJ2-5
CASSFLGGTRETQYF
TGCGCCAGCAGCTTCCTTGGCGGAACCCGAGAGACCCAGTACTTC
>TRBV7-9|NA|NA|TRBJ1-2
CASSPPAGTVGGYTF
TGTGCCAGCAGCCCCCCGGCAGGGACGGTTGGAGGCTACACCTTC
>TRBV21-1|NA|NA|TRBJ2-7
CAINDRGASYEQYF
TGTGCCATCAACGACAGGGGGGCATCCTACGAGCAGTACTTC
>TRBV5-6|NA|NA|TRBJ1-1
CASSLQGPVNTEAFF
TGTGCCAGCAGCTTGCAGGGACCTGTGAACACTGAAGCTTTCTTT
>TRBV5-1|TRBD2|many|TRBJ2-3
CASSEGLAGADTQYF
TGCGCCAGCAGCGAGGGACTAGCGGGAGCAGATACGCAGTATTTT